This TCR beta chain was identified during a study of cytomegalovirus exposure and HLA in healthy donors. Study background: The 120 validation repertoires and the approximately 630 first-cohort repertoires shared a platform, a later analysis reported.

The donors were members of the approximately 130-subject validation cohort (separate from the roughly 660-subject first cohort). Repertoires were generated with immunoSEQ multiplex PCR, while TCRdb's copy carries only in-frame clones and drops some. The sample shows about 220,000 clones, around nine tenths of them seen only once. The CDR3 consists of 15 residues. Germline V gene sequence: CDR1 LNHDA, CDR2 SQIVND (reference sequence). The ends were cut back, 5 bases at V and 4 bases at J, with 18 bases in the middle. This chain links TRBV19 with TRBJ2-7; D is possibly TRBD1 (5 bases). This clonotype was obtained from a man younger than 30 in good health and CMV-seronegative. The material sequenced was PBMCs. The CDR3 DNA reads TGTGCCAGTAGTCCTCTGGCAGGGCACACGTACGAGCAGTACTTC. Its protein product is CASSPLAGHTYEQYF. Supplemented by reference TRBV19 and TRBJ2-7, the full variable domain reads DGGITQSPKYLFRKEGQNVTLSCEQNLNHDAMYWYRQDPGQGLRLIYYSQIVNDFQKGDIAEGYSVSREKKESFPLTVTSAQKNPTAFYLCASSPLAGHTYEQYFGPGTRLTVT.